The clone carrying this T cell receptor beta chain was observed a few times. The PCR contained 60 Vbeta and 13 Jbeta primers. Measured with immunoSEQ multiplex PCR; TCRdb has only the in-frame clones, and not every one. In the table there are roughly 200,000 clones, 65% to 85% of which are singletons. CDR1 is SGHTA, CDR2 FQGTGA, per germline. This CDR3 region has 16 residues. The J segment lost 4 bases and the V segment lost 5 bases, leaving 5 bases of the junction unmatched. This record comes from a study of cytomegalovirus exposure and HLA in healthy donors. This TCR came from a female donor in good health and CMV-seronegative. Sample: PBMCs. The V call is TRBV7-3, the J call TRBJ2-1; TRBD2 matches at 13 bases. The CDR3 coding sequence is TGTGCCAGCAGCCCCAGACTAGCGGGAGGTTACAATGAGCAGTTCTTC. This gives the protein CASSPRLAGGYNEQFF.